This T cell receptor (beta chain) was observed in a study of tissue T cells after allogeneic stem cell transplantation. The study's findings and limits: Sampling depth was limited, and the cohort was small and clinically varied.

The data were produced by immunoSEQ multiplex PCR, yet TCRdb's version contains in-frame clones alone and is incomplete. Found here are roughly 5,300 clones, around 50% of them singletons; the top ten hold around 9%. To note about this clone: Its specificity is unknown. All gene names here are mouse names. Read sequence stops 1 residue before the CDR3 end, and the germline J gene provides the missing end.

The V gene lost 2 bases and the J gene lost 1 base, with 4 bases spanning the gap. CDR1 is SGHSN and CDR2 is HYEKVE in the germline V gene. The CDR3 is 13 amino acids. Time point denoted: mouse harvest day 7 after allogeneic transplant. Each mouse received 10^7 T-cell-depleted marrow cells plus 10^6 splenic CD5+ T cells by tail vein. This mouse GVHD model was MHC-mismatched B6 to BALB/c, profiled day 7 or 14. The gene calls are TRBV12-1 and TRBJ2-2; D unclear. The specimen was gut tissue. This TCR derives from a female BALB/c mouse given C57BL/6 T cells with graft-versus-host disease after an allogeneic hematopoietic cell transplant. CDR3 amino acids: CASSRRNTGQLYF. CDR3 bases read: TGTGCCAGCTCTCGGCGAAACACCGGGCAGCTCTAC.